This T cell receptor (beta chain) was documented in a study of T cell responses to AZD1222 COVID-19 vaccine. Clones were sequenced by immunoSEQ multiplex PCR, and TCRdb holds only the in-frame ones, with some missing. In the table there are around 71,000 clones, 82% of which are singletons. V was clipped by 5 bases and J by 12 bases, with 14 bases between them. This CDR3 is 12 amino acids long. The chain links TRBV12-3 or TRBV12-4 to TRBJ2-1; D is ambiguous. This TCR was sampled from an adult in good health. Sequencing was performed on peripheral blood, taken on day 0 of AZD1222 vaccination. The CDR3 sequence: CASSHPDPGQFF. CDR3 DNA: TGTGCCAGCAGTCATCCGGACCCGGGGCAGTTCTTC.